The 19 T cell receptor beta chains reported below all come from one sample, sequenced in a study of OX40 agonist ivuxolimab in advanced cancers. TCRdb keeps only in-frame clones here, not all; method: immunoSEQ multiplex PCR. The sample includes about 60,000 clones, over 80% of them seen just once. The sample was CD4+ or CD8+ T cells sorted from blood, taken in a trial of the OX40 agonist ivuxolimab. These receptors were collected from an adult with an advanced solid tumor such as melanoma, head and neck, liver or kidney cancer.

Turning to this clone: An end of the junction differs from the germline gene, which may be a read error. The V call is TRBV6-6, the J call TRBJ2-3; D unclear. CDR3 length: 15 amino acids. Germline CDR1 is MNHNY and CDR2 is SVGAGI (reference sequence). CDR3 protein: CASSYGLEPTHTQYF. CDR3 nucleotides: TGTGCCAGCAGTTACGGGTTAGAGCCCACACATACGCAGTATTTT.

The genes are TRBV4-2 and TRBJ1-4; perhaps TRBD1 as D (6 bases). Germline V gene lookup returns CDR1 LGHNA and CDR2 YNFKEQ. With 0 bases removed from V and 8 bases from J, the gap between germline ends came to 19 bases. The CDR3 totals 17 residues. The CDR3 bases are TGTGCCAGCAGCCAAGACTCCACTTGGGGGGCCGTCGAAAAACTGTTTTTT. This encodes CASSQDSTWGAVEKLFF.

The rearrangement joins TRBV7-9 to TRBJ1-6, with 7 bases identical to TRBD1. Germline V gene data show CDR1 as SEHNR and CDR2 as FQNEAQ (reference sequence). The CDR3 is made up of 16 amino acids. The V segment lost 2 bases and the J segment 7 bases; nucleotides outside the gene matches: 8. CDR3 sequence reads: CASSLNVGTENSPLHF. As DNA, the CDR3 is TGTGCCAGCAGCTTAAACGTGGGGACAGAAAATTCACCCCTCCACTTT. The complete variable domain, with remaining parts taken from reference TRBV7-9 and TRBJ1-6, reads DTGVSQNPRHKITKRGQNVTFRCDPISEHNRLYWYRQTLGQGPEFLTYFQNEAQLEKSRLLSDRFSAERPKGSFSTLEIQRTEQGDSAMYLCASSLNVGTENSPLHFGNGTRLTVT.

V and J are TRBV19 and TRBJ2-5; D is possibly TRBD2 (6 bases). Germline CDR1 is LNHDA and CDR2 is SQIVND (reference sequence). The ends were cut back, 4 bases at V and 4 bases at J, with 10 bases in the middle. CDR3 length equals 13 residues. CDR3 nucleotide sequence: TGTGCCAGTAGTAGCGGGACTCGAGAGACCCAGTACTTC. This gives the protein CASSSGTRETQYF.

The chain uses TRBV11-1 and TRBJ1-1; D ambiguous. V lost 5 bases to trimming and J lost 1 base, with 14 bases between them. CDR3 size: 15 residues. From germline, CDR1 is SGHAT and CDR2 FQDESV (reference sequence). For the CDR3, the DNA is TGTGCCAGCAGCCCTCACTCTCGACAGAACACTGAAGCTTTCTTT. It codes for CASSPHSRQNTEAFF.

The chain uses TRBV4-1 and TRBJ1-2, with no clear D. V was pared by 0 bases and J by 5 bases, with 7 bases between. CDR3 length equals 13 residues. The germline CDR1 and CDR2 sequences are MGHRA and YSYEKL. CDR3 amino acids: CASSQEGGYGYTF. CDR3 bases: TGCGCCAGCAGCCAAGAAGGAGGATATGGCTACACCTTC.

This chain links TRBV2 with TRBJ1-5; the D is unclear. This CDR3 spans 13 amino acids. CDR1 and CDR2 (germline): SNHLY, FYNNEI. V was cut by 1 base and J by 7 bases, with 8 bases left in between. In nucleotides, the CDR3 is TGTGCCAGCAGTGAAGGGGGAAGACAGCCCCAGCATTTT. Amino acid sequence: CASSEGGRQPQHF. Combining the CDR3 with reference TRBV2 and TRBJ1-5 gives the whole variable domain EPEVTQTPSHQVTQMGQEVILRCVPISNHLYFYWYRQILGQKVEFLVSFYNNEISEKSEIFDDQFSVERPDGSNFTLKIRSTKLEDSAMYFCASSEGGRQPQHFGDGTRLSIL.

The rearrangement uses TRBV7-8 and TRBJ2-7; 9 bases line up with TRBD2. The CDR3 covers 14 residues. The V gene end was trimmed by 5 bases and the J gene end by 5 bases; junction bases not matched to a gene: 7. Germline V gives CDR1 SGHVS, CDR2 FQNEAQ. Here the CDR3 reads CASSPSSGKDEQYF. In DNA form, the CDR3 reads TGTGCCAGCAGCCCCTCTAGCGGGAAGGACGAGCAGTACTTC.

The chain has TRBV2 and TRBJ1-3; perhaps TRBD1 as D (5 bases). V lost 7 bases and J lost 2, with 12 bases in between. Per germline, CDR1 SNHLY and CDR2 FYNNEI. CDR3 size: 14 residues. The CDR3 loop is CASTGLGTGNTIYF. Here the CDR3 DNA reads TGTGCCAGCACGGGACTTGGGACTGGAAACACCATATATTTT.

The chain links TRBV29-1 to TRBJ1-1; the match to TRBD1 covers 8 bases. After removal of 8 bases from V and 1 base from J, the junction contained 6 bases not matched to a gene. The CDR3 has 13 residues. The germline V gene encodes CDR1 SQVTM and CDR2 ANQGSEA. CDR3 sequence reads: CSFYRGTNTEAFF. CDR3 coding DNA: TGCAGCTTCTACAGGGGGACGAACACTGAAGCTTTCTTT.

This clone appeared a few times. The chain couples TRBV7-9 to TRBJ1-2; the match to TRBD1 covers 7 bases. The V gene's germline CDR1 is SEHNR and CDR2 FQNEAQ (reference sequence). V was clipped by 3 bases and J by 6 bases; unmatched bases: 4. This CDR3 comprises 13 residues. The CDR3 DNA follows: TGTGCCAGCAGCTTCGCCGGGACAGATGGCTACACCTTC. Protein sequence: CASSFAGTDGYTF.

The V and J genes are TRBV29-1 and TRBJ2-1; TRBD2 matches at 15 bases. Germline V gives CDR1 SQVTM, CDR2 ANQGSEA. This CDR3 region has 16 residues. After removal of 6 bases from V and 6 bases from J, the junction contained 9 bases not matched to a gene. The CDR3 protein is CSVTTGLAGGPNEQFF. In nucleotides, the CDR3 is TGCAGCGTAACTACGGGACTAGCGGGAGGACCCAATGAGCAGTTCTTC.

The genes are TRBV6-4 and TRBJ2-3, with 8 bases matching TRBD2. From germline, CDR1 is MRHNA and CDR2 SNTAGT. This CDR3 contains 15 residues. The J segment lost 2 bases and the V segment lost 8 bases, leaving 9 bases of the junction unmatched. The CDR3 sequence is CASSRSGLVTDTQYF. The DNA of the CDR3 is TGTGCCAGCTCTCGATCGGGACTAGTCACAGATACGCAGTATTTT.

The count of this clone is one. The chain uses TRBV5-6 and TRBJ1-1; the D is unclear. Trimming stripped 4 bases from V and 1 base from J, with 14 bases between. CDR3 length: 15 amino acids. Germline assignment: CDR1 SGHDT and CDR2 YYEEEE. The CDR3 protein is CASSPLVSRNTEAFF. CDR3 sequence (DNA): TGTGCCAGCAGCCCCTTAGTCTCCAGGAACACTGAAGCTTTCTTT.

The rearrangement joins TRBV5-6 to TRBJ2-7; TRBD2 agrees at 7 bases. V was pared by 4 bases and J by 2 bases, with 3 bases of the junction left unmatched. CDR1 and CDR2 (germline): SGHDT, YYEEEE. The CDR3 has 13 amino acids. Here the CDR3 reads CASSRRETYEQYF. In DNA, the CDR3 is TGTGCCAGCAGCCGGCGGGAGACCTACGAGCAGTACTTC.

This chain joins TRBV2 and TRBJ2-7; tentatively, D is TRBD1 (6 bases). Per germline, CDR1 SNHLY and CDR2 FYNNEI. The V and J ends lost 4 bases and 2 bases respectively, with 18 bases between them. The CDR3 has 16 amino acids. The CDR3 here is CASSVSSPGQPYEQYF. The CDR3 DNA reads as TGTGCCAGCAGTGTCAGTTCGCCGGGACAACCCTACGAGCAGTACTTC.

The V call is TRBV30, the J call TRBJ1-4; 7 bases fit TRBD1. CDR3 length: 11 residues. Germline CDR1 is GTSNPN and CDR2 is SVGIG (reference sequence). The ends lost 3 bases at V and 11 bases at J; junction bases unmatched: 3. CDR3: CAWSDRVKLFF. The DNA for the CDR3 is TGTGCCTGGAGCGACAGGGTGAAACTGTTTTTT.

By share, this clone ranks as large. The chain employs TRBV7-3 and TRBJ2-3, with unresolved D. CDR1 is SGHTA, CDR2 FQGTGA, per germline. This CDR3 spans 14 amino acids. The V gene lost 1 base and the J gene lost 4 bases, with 9 bases spanning the gap. In DNA, the CDR3 is TGTGCCAGCAGCTTAATTTCACCGCCAGATACGCAGTATTTT. Amino acid sequence: CASSLISPPDTQYF.

V is TRBV14 and J is TRBJ2-2; D not resolved. CDR3 length: 13 residues. The germline CDR1 and CDR2 sequences are SGHDN and FVKESK. With 6 bases removed from V and 3 bases from J, the gap between germline ends came to 8 bases. The DNA of the CDR3 is TGTGCCAGCAGTCGGCAGTACACCGGGGAGCTGTTTTTT. Translated, it gives CASSRQYTGELFF.